Following are 16 T cell receptor beta chains from one sample sequenced in a study of graft-versus-host responses after intestinal transplantation. Measured with immunoSEQ multiplex PCR; TCRdb has only the in-frame clones, and not every one. The table records about 25,000 clones, over 90% of them present only once. The sample consisted of PBMCs, taken 18 days after transplant. These receptor sequences come from a human patient who received an intestinal transplant, so some T cells may come from the graft donor.

The V call is TRBV2, the J call TRBJ2-4; D remains unclear. The CDR3 spans 16 residues. V dropped 7 bases and J dropped 0 bases, with 16 bases sitting between them. CDR1 is SNHLY and CDR2 is FYNNEI in the germline V gene. The chain's CDR3 is CASILKPWLAKNIQYF. As DNA, the CDR3 is TGTGCCAGCATCCTAAAACCGTGGTTAGCCAAAAACATTCAGTACTTC. The full variable domain, rest sourced from reference TRBV2 and TRBJ2-4, is EPEVTQTPSHQVTQMGQEVILRCVPISNHLYFYWYRQILGQKVEFLVSFYNNEISEKSEIFDDQFSVERPDGSNFTLKIRSTKLEDSAMYFCASILKPWLAKNIQYFGAGTRLSVL.

The chain is built from TRBV28 and TRBJ2-3, with no clear D. The CDR3 runs to 11 residues. V was cut by 5 bases and J by 6 bases, with 6 bases left in between. Germline CDR1 MDHEN, CDR2 SYDVKM. The CDR3 sequence: CASSNYDTQYF. CDR3 nucleotide sequence: TGTGCCAGCAGTAACTACGATACGCAGTATTTT.

The chain combines TRBV5-1 with TRBJ2-1, with 11 bases lining up with TRBD2. Per germline, CDR1 SGHRS and CDR2 YFSETQ. The CDR3 runs 17 residues. Losses at the gene ends were 4 bases for V and 5 bases for J; bases not matched to a gene: 11. The CDR3 spells CASSQDLAGGPNNEQFF. DNA of the CDR3: TGCGCCAGCAGCCAGGACCTAGCGGGGGGCCCTAACAATGAGCAGTTCTTC.

V and J are TRBV10-3 and TRBJ1-5; unclear D gene. Trimming took off 0 bases at V and 3 bases at J, with 3 bases between the two ends. CDR1 and CDR2 from the germline V gene are ENHRY and SYGVKD. There are 13 residues in the CDR3. The chain's CDR3 is CAISESSNQPQHF. CDR3 sequence (DNA): TGTGCCATCAGTGAGTCGTCCAATCAGCCCCAGCATTTT.

The gene calls are TRBV30 and TRBJ1-1; D call uncertain. Germline lookup yields CDR1 GTSNPN and CDR2 SVGIG (reference sequence). V lost 0 bases and J 7 bases, leaving 15 bases between the germline ends. CDR3 size: 14 residues. Here the CDR3 DNA reads TGTGCCTGGAGTGTCGCCGGAACGGCCGGTGAAGCTTTCTTT. Its translation is CAWSVAGTAGEAFF.

This chain joins TRBV27 and TRBJ1-4; D ambiguous. This CDR3 is built from 15 residues. Germline-derived CDR1 and CDR2 are MNHEY and SMNVEV (reference sequence). Deletions cut 0 bases from V and 7 bases from J, with 12 bases between. In DNA, the CDR3 is TGTGCCAGCAGTTTATCGATTTTTGGCGGTGAAAAACTGTTTTTT. It encodes CASSLSIFGGEKLFF.

The chain is built from TRBV13 and TRBJ1-2; D is unresolved. V lost 5 bases and J 0 bases, leaving 16 bases between the germline ends. The CDR3 spans 16 residues. Looked up from germline, CDR1 is PRHDT and CDR2 is FYEKMQ (reference sequence). CDR3 protein: CASSLPVGGPNYGYTF. The CDR3 bases are TGTGCCAGCAGCCTACCGGTGGGCGGACCTAACTATGGCTACACCTTC.

This chain connects TRBV30 to TRBJ2-1; 7 bases map to TRBD1. CDR1 is GTSNPN and CDR2 is SVGIG in the germline V gene (reference sequence). The CDR3 covers 14 residues. V lost 1 base and J lost 5; bases outside the gene matches: 5. The CDR3 sequence is CAWSARDRNNEQFF. The CDR3, as DNA: TGTGCCTGGAGTGCCCGGGACAGAAACAATGAGCAGTTCTTC.

The chain joins TRBV5-1 to TRBJ2-7; perhaps TRBD1 as D (6 bases). Germline loops: CDR1 SGHRS, CDR2 YFSETQ. The length of the CDR3 is 11 residues. The ends were cut back, 4 bases at V and 6 bases at J, with 8 bases in the middle. The CDR3 sequence is CASSGDTEQYF. CDR3 in DNA: TGCGCCAGCAGCGGGGACACCGAGCAGTACTTC.

The chain employs TRBV7-8 and TRBJ1-6; tentative D call: TRBD1 (6 bases). Per germline, CDR1 SGHVS and CDR2 FQNEAQ. The V end was cut by 0 bases, the J end by 10 bases, with 13 bases between. The CDR3 length is 15 residues. The CDR3 region has the DNA TGTGCCAGCAGCTTAGCCGGCAGGGGAGGCTCACCCCTCCACTTT. Protein: CASSLAGRGGSPLHF.

This clone was counted a few times. The chain combines TRBV21-1 with TRBJ1-2. TRBV21-1 is termed a pseudogene. CDR3 length: 15 amino acids. CDR3 nucleotide sequence: TGTGCCAGCAGCAAAAGGCGGGGGCCTAGCTATGGCTACACCTTC. Residues: CASSKRRGPSYGYTF.

This rearrangement joins TRBV5-1 to TRBJ1-4, with 9 bases matching TRBD1. Trimming cost V 4 bases and J 3 bases; bases outside gene matches: 4. CDR3 length equals 15 residues. Germline CDR1 is SGHRS and CDR2 is YFSETQ. The CDR3 sequence: CASSPGTGSNEKLFF. DNA for the CDR3: TGCGCCAGCAGCCCGGGGACAGGGTCTAATGAAAAACTGTTTTTT.

The gene calls are TRBV7-9 and TRBJ2-3; no clear D. V was clipped by 1 base and J by 4 bases, with 9 bases between them. The CDR3 consists of 14 residues. Germline assignment: CDR1 SEHNR and CDR2 FQNEAQ (reference sequence). Written as DNA, the CDR3 is TGTGCCAGCAGCTTAGTTATAGCATCAGATACGCAGTATTTT. Translation gives CASSLVIASDTQYF.

V is TRBV13 and J is TRBJ1-1, with a possible D match to TRBD1 (5 bases). V lost 5 bases, J lost 5 bases, and 9 bases lay in between. Germline CDR1 is PRHDT and CDR2 is FYEKMQ (reference sequence). This CDR3 region has 12 residues. The CDR3 sequence is CASSAGGTEAFF. CDR3 nucleotide sequence: TGTGCCAGCAGCGCGGGGGGGACTGAAGCTTTCTTT.

V is TRBV27 and J is TRBJ2-4, with no clear D. Germline CDR1 reads MNHEY; CDR2 reads SMNVEV (reference sequence). V shed 5 bases and J shed 3 bases, with 8 bases lying between them. This CDR3 region has 13 residues. CDR3 DNA: TGTGCCAGCAGTCGAGCCCACAAAAACATTCAGTACTTC. Protein: CASSRAHKNIQYF.

The chain links TRBV7-2 to TRBJ2-1, with 8 positions matching TRBD2. Germline values: CDR1 SGHTA, CDR2 FQGNSA. V lost 5 bases, J lost 7 bases, and 13 bases stayed unmatched. The length of the CDR3 is 16 residues. The CDR3 sequence is CASSRGGDAWGNEQFF. In DNA form, the CDR3 reads TGTGCCAGCAGCCGGGGGGGGGACGCCTGGGGGAATGAGCAGTTCTTC.